This record looks at one T cell receptor beta chain sequence and its context. These data come from a study of blood T cell repertoires in COVID-19. This CDR3 is 15 amino acids long. Germline lookup yields CDR1 MGHRA and CDR2 YSYEKL. With 1 base removed from V and 0 bases from J, the gap between germline ends came to 10 bases. Study processing details: By means of reference gene primer amplification, nucleated cell counts were estimated. Produced via immunoSEQ multiplex PCR; TCRdb's table is partial and in-frame only. That table is the source of V, J and clone size, and D and trimming were worked out from the DNA. The sample holds 150,000 or so clones, about 89% seen once.

This TCR was sampled from a man older than 75 with acute or convalescent COVID-19. The rearrangement links TRBV4-1 to TRBJ2-7; possible D gene TRBD1, 5 bases. Sequencing was performed on peripheral blood. This CDR3 is CASSQGQSHSYEQYF. The CDR3 nucleotides are TGCGCCAGCAGCCAAGGACAGTCTCACTCCTACGAGCAGTACTTC.